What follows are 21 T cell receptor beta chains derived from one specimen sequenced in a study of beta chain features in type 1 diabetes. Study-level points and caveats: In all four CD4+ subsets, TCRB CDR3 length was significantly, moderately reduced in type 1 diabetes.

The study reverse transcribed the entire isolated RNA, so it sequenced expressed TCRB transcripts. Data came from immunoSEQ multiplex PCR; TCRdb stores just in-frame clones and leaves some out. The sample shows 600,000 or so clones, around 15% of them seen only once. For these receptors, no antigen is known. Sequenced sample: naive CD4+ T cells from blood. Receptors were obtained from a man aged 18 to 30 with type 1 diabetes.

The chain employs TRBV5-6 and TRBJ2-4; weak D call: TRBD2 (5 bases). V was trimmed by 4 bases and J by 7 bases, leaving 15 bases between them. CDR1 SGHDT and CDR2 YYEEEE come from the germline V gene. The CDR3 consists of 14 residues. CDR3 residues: CASSPTSYRNIQYF. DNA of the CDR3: TGTGCCAGCAGCCCAACTAGTTATCGGAACATTCAGTACTTC. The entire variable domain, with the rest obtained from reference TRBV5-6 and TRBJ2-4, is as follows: DAGVTQSPTHLIKTRGQQVTLRCSPKSGHDTVSWYQQALGQGPQFIFQYYEEEERQRGNFPDRFSGHQFPNYSSELNVNALLLGDSALYLCASSPTSYRNIQYFGAGTRLSVL.

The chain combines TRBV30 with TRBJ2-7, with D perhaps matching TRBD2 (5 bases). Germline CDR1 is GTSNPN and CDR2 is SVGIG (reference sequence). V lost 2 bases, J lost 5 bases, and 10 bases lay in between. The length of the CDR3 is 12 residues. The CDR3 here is CAWSPGSDEQYF. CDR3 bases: TGTGCCTGGAGTCCCGGTAGCGACGAGCAGTACTTC.

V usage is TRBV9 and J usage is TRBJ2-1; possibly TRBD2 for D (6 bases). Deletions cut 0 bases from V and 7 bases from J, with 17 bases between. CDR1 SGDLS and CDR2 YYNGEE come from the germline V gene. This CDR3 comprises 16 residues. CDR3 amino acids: CASSVVGRDGKNEQFF. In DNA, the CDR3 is TGTGCCAGCAGCGTAGTGGGGCGGGACGGCAAAAATGAGCAGTTCTTC.

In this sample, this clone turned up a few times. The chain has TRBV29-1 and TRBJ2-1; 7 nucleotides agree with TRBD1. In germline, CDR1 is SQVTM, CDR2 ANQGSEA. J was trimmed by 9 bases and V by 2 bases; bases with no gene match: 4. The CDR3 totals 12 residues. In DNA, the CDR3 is TGCAGCGTTGAACGCAGGGGGACTGAGCAGTTCTTC. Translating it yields CSVERRGTEQFF.

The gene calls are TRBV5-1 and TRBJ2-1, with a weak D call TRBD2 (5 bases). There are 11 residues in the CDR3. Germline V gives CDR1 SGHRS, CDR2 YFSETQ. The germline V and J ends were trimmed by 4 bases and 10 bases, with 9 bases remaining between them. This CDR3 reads CASSLASEQFF. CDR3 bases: TGCGCCAGCAGCCTAGCTAGCGAGCAGTTCTTC.

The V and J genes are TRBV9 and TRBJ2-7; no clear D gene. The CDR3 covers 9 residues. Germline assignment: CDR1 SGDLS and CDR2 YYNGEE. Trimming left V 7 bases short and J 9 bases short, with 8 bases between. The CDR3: CASLGVQYF. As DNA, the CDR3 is TGTGCCAGCCTCGGAGTGCAGTACTTC.

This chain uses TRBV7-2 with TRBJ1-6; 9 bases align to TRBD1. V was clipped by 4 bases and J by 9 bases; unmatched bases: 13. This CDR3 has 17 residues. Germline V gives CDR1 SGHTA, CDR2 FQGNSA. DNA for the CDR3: TGTGCCAGCAGCTCGATACCTCAAACAGGGGGCAGTTCACCCCTCCACTTT. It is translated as CASSSIPQTGGSSPLHF.

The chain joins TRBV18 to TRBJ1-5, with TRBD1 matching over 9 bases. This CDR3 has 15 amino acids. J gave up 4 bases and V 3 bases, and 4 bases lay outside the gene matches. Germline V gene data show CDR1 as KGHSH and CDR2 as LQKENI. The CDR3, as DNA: TGTGCCAGCTCACCGGGACAGGGTATTAATCAGCCCCAGCATTTT. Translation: CASSPGQGINQPQHF.

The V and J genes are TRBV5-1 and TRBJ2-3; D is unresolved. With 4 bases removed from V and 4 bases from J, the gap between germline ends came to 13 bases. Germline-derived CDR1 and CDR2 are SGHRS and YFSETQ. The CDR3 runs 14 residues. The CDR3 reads CASSPVTLADTQYF. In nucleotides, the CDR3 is TGCGCCAGCAGCCCAGTTACACTCGCAGATACGCAGTATTTT.

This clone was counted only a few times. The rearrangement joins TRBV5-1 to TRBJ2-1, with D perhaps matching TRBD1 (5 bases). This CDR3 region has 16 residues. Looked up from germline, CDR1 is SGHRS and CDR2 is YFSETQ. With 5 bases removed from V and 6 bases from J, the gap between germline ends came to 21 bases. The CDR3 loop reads CASSQPKGPEANEQFF. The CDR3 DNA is TGCGCCAGCAGTCAGCCAAAGGGGCCTGAGGCCAATGAGCAGTTCTTC.

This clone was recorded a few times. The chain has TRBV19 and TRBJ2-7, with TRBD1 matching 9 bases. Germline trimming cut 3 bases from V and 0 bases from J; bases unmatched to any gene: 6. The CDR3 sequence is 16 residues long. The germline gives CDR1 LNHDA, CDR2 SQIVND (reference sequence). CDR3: CASSIPGTGSSYEQYF. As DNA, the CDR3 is TGTGCCAGTAGTATCCCCGGGACAGGGAGCTCCTACGAGCAGTACTTC.

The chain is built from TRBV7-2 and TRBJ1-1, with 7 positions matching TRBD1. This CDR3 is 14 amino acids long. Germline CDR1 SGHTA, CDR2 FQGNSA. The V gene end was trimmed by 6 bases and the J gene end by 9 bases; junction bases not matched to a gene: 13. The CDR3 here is CASSFTTGAPKAFF. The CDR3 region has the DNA TGTGCCAGCAGTTTCACAACAGGGGCACCGAAAGCTTTCTTT.

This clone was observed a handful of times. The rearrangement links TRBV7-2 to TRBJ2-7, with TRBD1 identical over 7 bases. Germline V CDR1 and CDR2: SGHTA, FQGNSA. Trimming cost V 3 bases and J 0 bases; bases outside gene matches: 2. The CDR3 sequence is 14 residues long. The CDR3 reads CASSLDRFSYEQYF. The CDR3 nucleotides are TGTGCCAGCAGCTTGGACAGGTTCTCCTACGAGCAGTACTTC.

The DNA of the CDR3 is TGTGCCAGCAGCCCCTGGTCTAATCGAGGGGAGCAGTACTTC. Translation: CASSPWSNRGEQYF. This chain links TRBV7-2 with TRBJ2-7; tentatively, D is TRBD2 (5 bases). The CDR3 is 14 amino acids. The germline V gene has CDR1 SGHTA and CDR2 FQGNSA. V was shortened by 5 bases and J by 7 bases, with 18 bases between the two germline ends.

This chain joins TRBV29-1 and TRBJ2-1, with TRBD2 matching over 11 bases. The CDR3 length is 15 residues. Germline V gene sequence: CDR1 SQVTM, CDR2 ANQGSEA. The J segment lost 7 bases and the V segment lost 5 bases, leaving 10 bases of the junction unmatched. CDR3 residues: CSVSSASGRRNEQFF. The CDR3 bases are TGCAGCGTTTCATCTGCTAGCGGGAGGAGGAATGAGCAGTTCTTC.

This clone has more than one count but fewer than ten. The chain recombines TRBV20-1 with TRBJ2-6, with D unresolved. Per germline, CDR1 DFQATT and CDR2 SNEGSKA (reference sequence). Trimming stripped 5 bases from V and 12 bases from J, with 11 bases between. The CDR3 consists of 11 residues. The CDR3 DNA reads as TGCAGTGCTCTTCTGACTCCCGTCCTGACTTTC. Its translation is CSALLTPVLTF.

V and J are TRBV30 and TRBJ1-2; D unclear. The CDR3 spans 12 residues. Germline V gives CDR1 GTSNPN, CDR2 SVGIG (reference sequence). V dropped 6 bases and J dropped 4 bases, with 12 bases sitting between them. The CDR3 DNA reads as TGTGCCTGCGCCGGCCAGGCCTATGGCTACACCTTC. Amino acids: CACAGQAYGYTF.

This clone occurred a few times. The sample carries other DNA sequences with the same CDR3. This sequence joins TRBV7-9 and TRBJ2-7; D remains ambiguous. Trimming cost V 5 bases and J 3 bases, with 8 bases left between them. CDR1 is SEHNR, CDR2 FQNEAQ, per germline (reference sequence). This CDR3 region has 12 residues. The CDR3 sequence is CASSLQGYEQYF. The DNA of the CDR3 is TGTGCCAGCAGCCTTCAAGGCTACGAGCAGTACTTC.

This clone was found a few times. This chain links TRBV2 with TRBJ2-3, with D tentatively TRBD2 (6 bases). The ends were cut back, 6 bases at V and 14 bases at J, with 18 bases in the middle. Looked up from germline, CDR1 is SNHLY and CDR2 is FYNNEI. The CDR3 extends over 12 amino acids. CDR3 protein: CASSVERARLYF. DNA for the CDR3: TGTGCCAGCAGCGTGGAGCGGGCCAGATTGTATTTT.

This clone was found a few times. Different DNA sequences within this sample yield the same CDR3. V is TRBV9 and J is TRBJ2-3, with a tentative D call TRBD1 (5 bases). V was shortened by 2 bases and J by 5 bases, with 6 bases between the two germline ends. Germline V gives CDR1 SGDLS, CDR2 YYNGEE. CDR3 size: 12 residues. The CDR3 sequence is CASSVRGDTQYF. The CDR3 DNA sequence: TGTGCCAGCAGCGTTAGGGGAGATACGCAGTATTTT.

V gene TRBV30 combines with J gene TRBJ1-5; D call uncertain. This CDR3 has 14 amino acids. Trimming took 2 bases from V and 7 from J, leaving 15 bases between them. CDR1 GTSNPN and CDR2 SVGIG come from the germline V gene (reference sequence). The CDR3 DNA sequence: TGTGCCTGGAGTTCAGCTACGGTGCGGCAGCCCCAGCATTTT. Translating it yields CAWSSATVRQPQHF.